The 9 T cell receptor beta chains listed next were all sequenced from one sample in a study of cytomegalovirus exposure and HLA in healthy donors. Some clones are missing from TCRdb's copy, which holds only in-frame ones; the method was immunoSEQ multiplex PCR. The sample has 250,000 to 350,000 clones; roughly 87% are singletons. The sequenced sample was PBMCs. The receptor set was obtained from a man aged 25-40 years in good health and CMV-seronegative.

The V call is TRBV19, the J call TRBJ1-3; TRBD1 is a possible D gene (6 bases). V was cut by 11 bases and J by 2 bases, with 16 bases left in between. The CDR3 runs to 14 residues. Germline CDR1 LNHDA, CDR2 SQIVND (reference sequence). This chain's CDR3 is CACGWAGAGNTIYF. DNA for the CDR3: TGTGCCTGTGGCTGGGCAGGGGCTGGAAACACCATATATTTT. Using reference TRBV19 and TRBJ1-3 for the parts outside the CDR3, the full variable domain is DGGITQSPKYLFRKEGQNVTLSCEQNLNHDAMYWYRQDPGQGLRLIYYSQIVNDFQKGDIAEGYSVSREKKESFPLTVTSAQKNPTAFYLCACGWAGAGNTIYFGEGSWLTVV.

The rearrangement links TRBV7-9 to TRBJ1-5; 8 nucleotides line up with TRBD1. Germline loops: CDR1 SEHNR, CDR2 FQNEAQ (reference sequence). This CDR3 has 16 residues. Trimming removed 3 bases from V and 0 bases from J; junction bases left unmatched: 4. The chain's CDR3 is CASSFQGADSNQPQHF. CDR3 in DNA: TGTGCCAGCAGCTTCCAGGGGGCGGATAGCAATCAGCCCCAGCATTTT.

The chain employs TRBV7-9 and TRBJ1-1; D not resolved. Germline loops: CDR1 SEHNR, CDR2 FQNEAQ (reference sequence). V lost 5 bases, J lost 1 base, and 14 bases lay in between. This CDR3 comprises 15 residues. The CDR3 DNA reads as TGTGCCAGCAGCCTCCCCAAAGGGAGGAACACTGAAGCTTTCTTT. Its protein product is CASSLPKGRNTEAFF.

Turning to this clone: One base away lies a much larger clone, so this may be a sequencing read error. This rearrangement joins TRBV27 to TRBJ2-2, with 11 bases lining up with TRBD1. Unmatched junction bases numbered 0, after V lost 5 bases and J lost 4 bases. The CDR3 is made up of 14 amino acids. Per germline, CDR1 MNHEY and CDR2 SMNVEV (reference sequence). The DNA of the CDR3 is TGTGCCAGCAGTGGGACAGGGGGCACCGGGGAGCTGTTTTTT. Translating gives CASSGTGGTGELFF.

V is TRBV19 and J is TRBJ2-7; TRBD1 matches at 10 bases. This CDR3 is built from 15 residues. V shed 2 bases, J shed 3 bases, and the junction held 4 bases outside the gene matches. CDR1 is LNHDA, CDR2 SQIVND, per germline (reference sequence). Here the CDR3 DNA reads TGTGCCAGTAGTATAACGGGGACAGGGGTCTACGAGCAGTACTTC. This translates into CASSITGTGVYEQYF.

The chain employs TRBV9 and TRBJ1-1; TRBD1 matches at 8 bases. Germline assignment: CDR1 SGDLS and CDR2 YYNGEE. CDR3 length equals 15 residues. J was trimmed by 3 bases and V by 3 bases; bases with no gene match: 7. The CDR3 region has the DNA TGTGCCAGCAGCGCTTACAGGGGGAGGGACACTGAAGCTTTCTTT. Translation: CASSAYRGRDTEAFF.

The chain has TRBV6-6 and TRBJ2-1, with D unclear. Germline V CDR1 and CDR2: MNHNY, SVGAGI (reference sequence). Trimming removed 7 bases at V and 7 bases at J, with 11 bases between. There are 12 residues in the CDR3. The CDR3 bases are TGTGCCAGCACAAGTTTCGGGAATGAGCAGTTCTTC. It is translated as CASTSFGNEQFF.

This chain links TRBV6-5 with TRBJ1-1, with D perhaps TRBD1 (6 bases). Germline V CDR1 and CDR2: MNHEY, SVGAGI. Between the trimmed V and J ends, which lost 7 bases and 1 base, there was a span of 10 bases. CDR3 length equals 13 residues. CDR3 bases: TGTGCCAGCACCAAGGACAGGAACACTGAAGCTTTCTTT. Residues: CASTKDRNTEAFF.

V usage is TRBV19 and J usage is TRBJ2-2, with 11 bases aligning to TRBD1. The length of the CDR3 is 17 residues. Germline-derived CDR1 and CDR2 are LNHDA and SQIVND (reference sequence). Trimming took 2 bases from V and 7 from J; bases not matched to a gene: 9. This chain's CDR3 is CASSISSRTGGGGELFF. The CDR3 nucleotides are TGTGCCAGTAGTATAAGCTCCCGGACAGGGGGCGGCGGGGAGCTGTTTTTT.